Below, 14 T cell receptor beta chains from the same sample are listed, as sequenced in a study of blood T cell repertoires in COVID-19. The method was immunoSEQ multiplex PCR; TCRdb's version includes in-frame clones alone and lacks a portion of them. Here the sample spans some 510,000 clones, 88% being singletons. Specimen: PBMCs or T cells enriched from blood (not recorded which). Source of these receptors: a woman in her forties who had recovered from COVID-19.

The chain links TRBV4-1 to TRBJ2-7; perhaps TRBD1 as D (5 bases). V was clipped by 2 bases and J by 2 bases, with 13 bases between them. Germline values: CDR1 MGHRA, CDR2 YSYEKL. This CDR3 contains 15 residues. This CDR3 is CASSQTGDNTYEQYF. CDR3 nucleotide sequence: TGCGCCAGCAGCCAAACAGGCGATAATACCTACGAGCAGTACTTC.

V gene TRBV5-4 combines with J gene TRBJ1-3; TRBD1 matches at 8 bases. Germline V CDR1 and CDR2: SGHNT, YYREEE (reference sequence). V was clipped by 4 bases and J by 2 bases; unmatched bases: 2. This CDR3 has 14 amino acids. CDR3 sequence: CASSKTGAGNTIYF. The CDR3 DNA follows: TGTGCCAGCAGCAAGACAGGGGCTGGAAACACCATATATTTT.

This chain joins TRBV29-1 and TRBJ1-1; D is possibly TRBD1 (6 bases). Germline V lookup: CDR1 SQVTM, CDR2 ANQGSEA. The CDR3 has 13 amino acids. Trimming removed 8 bases at V and 1 base at J, with 14 bases between. The CDR3 DNA is TGCAGCAGTTCAGGGGAACCGAACACTGAAGCTTTCTTT. Translation: CSSSGEPNTEAFF.

The chain combines TRBV14 with TRBJ1-1; 8 bases are shared with TRBD1. This CDR3 has 15 residues. The V and J ends lost 5 bases and 1 base, in that order; junction bases with no gene match: 6. Per the germline V gene, CDR1 is SGHDN and CDR2 is FVKESK. The CDR3 DNA reads TGTGCCAGCAGCATATGGACAGGGCGGAACACTGAAGCTTTCTTT. This gives the protein CASSIWTGRNTEAFF.

The V and J genes are TRBV5-4 and TRBJ1-5; a possible D gene is TRBD1 (5 bases). The length of the CDR3 is 14 residues. V was shortened by 4 bases and J by 6 bases, with 14 bases between the two germline ends. The germline gives CDR1 SGHNT, CDR2 YYREEE (reference sequence). Here the CDR3 reads CASSTGTVGQPQHF. The CDR3 region has the DNA TGTGCCAGCAGCACCGGGACTGTTGGTCAGCCCCAGCATTTT.

The chain recombines TRBV13 with TRBJ2-1; 13 bases are shared with TRBD2. The CDR3 spans 16 residues. Germline CDR1 is PRHDT and CDR2 is FYEKMQ (reference sequence). J gave up 8 bases and V 6 bases, and 10 bases lay outside the gene matches. In DNA, the CDR3 is TGTGCCAGCAGTCACCGGACTAGCGGGAGTACGGATGAGCAGTTCTTC. Its translation is CASSHRTSGSTDEQFF.

This clone was seen just once. CDR3 bases: TGTGCCAGCAGCTTTTGGGGGACAGGGGAGGACACTGAAGCTTTCTTT. As protein: CASSFWGTGEDTEAFF. The chain carries TRBV7-9 and TRBJ1-1; 10 positions match TRBD1. The CDR3 loop spans 16 amino acids. The germline V gene encodes CDR1 SEHNR and CDR2 FQNEAQ (reference sequence). Trimming cost V 3 bases and J 3 bases; bases outside gene matches: 7. The entire variable domain, with the rest obtained from reference TRBV7-9 and TRBJ1-1, is as follows: DTGVSQNPRHKITKRGQNVTFRCDPISEHNRLYWYRQTLGQGPEFLTYFQNEAQLEKSRLLSDRFSAERPKGSFSTLEIQRTEQGDSAMYLCASSFWGTGEDTEAFFGQGTRLTVV.

The genes are TRBV29-1 and TRBJ1-1, with unresolved D. Between the trimmed V and J ends, which lost 4 bases and 6 bases, there was a span of 15 bases. In germline, CDR1 is SQVTM, CDR2 ANQGSEA. The CDR3 covers 13 residues. The CDR3 bases are TGCAGCGTTGCAAGACAACTCAACCCTGAAGCTTTCTTT. Translated, it gives CSVARQLNPEAFF. Full variable domain (outside the CDR3, taken from reference TRBV29-1 and TRBJ1-1): SAVISQKPSRDICQRGTSLTIQCQVDSQVTMMFWYRQQPGQSLTLIATANQGSEATYESGFVIDKFPISRPNLTFSTLTVSNMSPEDSSIYLCSVARQLNPEAFFGQGTRLTVV.

This clone has only one observation. V gene TRBV7-9 combines with J gene TRBJ1-4; D possibly corresponds to TRBD1 (5 bases). Germline V gene sequence: CDR1 SEHNR, CDR2 FQNEAQ (reference sequence). The V end was cut by 3 bases, the J end by 6 bases, with 11 bases between. CDR3 length: 14 amino acids. The CDR3 sequence: CASSFPGGDEKLFF. The CDR3 DNA is TGTGCCAGCAGCTTCCCCGGAGGGGATGAAAAACTGTTTTTT.

The V call is TRBV12-3 or TRBV12-4, the J call TRBJ1-2; D possibly corresponds to TRBD1 (5 bases). This CDR3 region has 13 residues. Trimming took off 3 bases at V and 5 bases at J, with 10 bases between the two ends. Here the CDR3 reads CASSFRQGYGYTF. The CDR3 DNA reads TGTGCCAGCAGTTTTCGTCAGGGATATGGCTACACCTTC.

In DNA form, the CDR3 reads TGCGCCAGCAGCACACGGACAGGATTGAACACTGAAGCTTTCTTT. Its translation: CASSTRTGLNTEAFF. The V call is TRBV5-1, the J call TRBJ1-1; 7 nucleotides align to TRBD1. Looked up from germline, CDR1 is SGHRS and CDR2 is YFSETQ. Trimming at V came to 4 bases and at J to 0 bases, leaving 6 bases not matched to a gene. CDR3 length: 15 amino acids.

The chain couples TRBV7-2 to TRBJ2-1; D uncertain. CDR3 length: 17 amino acids. Germline V gene lookup returns CDR1 SGHTA and CDR2 FQGNSA. Trimming cost V 2 bases and J 2 bases, with 16 bases left between them. This chain's CDR3 is CASSLSFSQAPYNEQFF. For the CDR3, the DNA is TGTGCCAGCAGCTTAAGTTTCAGTCAGGCACCCTACAATGAGCAGTTCTTC. Drawing the rest from reference TRBV7-2 and TRBJ2-1, the complete variable domain is GAGVSQSPSNKVTEKGKDVELRCDPISGHTALYWYRQSLGQGLEFLIYFQGNSAPDKSGLPSDRFSAERTGGSVSTLTIQRTQQEDSAVYLCASSLSFSQAPYNEQFFGPGTRLTVL.

The chain links TRBV10-1 to TRBJ2-3; TRBD2 agrees at 10 bases. The germline gives CDR1 WNHNN, CDR2 SYGVQD (reference sequence). The CDR3 covers 15 residues. J was trimmed by 0 bases and V by 4 bases; bases with no gene match: 1. The CDR3, as DNA: TGCGCCAGCAGTGTAGCGGGAGGTAGCACAGATACGCAGTATTTT. Its translation is CASSVAGGSTDTQYF.

The V gene is TRBV4-1, the J gene TRBJ1-4; TRBD1 might be the D (5 bases). The germline V gene has CDR1 MGHRA and CDR2 YSYEKL. Deletions cut 5 bases from V and 3 bases from J, with 13 bases between. The CDR3 is made up of 15 amino acids. The CDR3 sequence is CASSAREAPNEKLFF. The CDR3 DNA follows: TGCGCCAGCAGCGCCAGGGAGGCTCCTAATGAAAAACTGTTTTTT.